The T cell receptor (beta chain) under discussion was sequenced for a study of blood T cells in healthy people across ages. Alongside a J-beta primer mix, a sample-barcoded 5' primer served in a second PCR lasting roughly 6 to 12 cycles. MiXCR, applied by TCRdb to the 5' RACE reads, yields one record per CDR3 protein. This table holds hundreds of thousands of distinct CDR3 sequences, 35% to 50% found once. This clonotype was seen a few times. No antigen is known for it. Study-level results: TCR beta diversity, measured per million T cells, fell in a roughly linear way with age.

Material: blood. This clonotype was obtained from an elderly man in good health.

CDR3 nucleotide sequence: TGTGCCAGTAGTATAGGACTAGCGCAGCAGACCCAGTACTTC. It encodes CASSIGLAQQTQYF. The V and J genes are TRBV19 and TRBJ2-5; 8 bases are a match to TRBD2. V lost 1 base and J lost 6; bases outside the gene matches: 4. Germline CDR1 and CDR2: LNHDA and SQIVND (reference sequence). The CDR3 runs 14 residues.